Sequencing of this T cell receptor (beta chain) was carried out in a study of CD8 T cells in ankylosing spondylitis. Study conclusions and caveats: Clones linked to disease were reported to show significant enrichment in matched ankylosing spondylitis synovial fluid. Relatively scarce in peripheral blood, disease-linked clones were CD8+. Blood from ankylosing spondylitis patients appeared to carry a characteristic roughly 8-variant TCR beta motif.

V lost 0 bases, J lost 7 bases, and 4 bases stayed unmatched. Germline V gene data show CDR1 as LGHDT and CDR2 as YNNKEL (reference sequence). The CDR3 length is 15 residues. With molecular barcodes, quantitative 5'-RACE was used to make the TCR beta libraries. Each CDR3 protein is one row after TCRdb ran MiXCR on the 5' RACE reads. The data contain fewer than 200,000 distinct CDR3 sequences, around 9.6% of them singletons. There are many counts of this clonotype. Its antigen is undetermined. The rearrangement joins TRBV3-1 to TRBJ2-1; 9 bases are shared with TRBD1. This TCR was sampled from a female donor with ankylosing spondylitis or in good health (not recorded which). Specimen: blood, either unsorted or a sorted T cell fraction (not recorded which). The CDR3 coding sequence is TGTGCCAGCAGCCAAGACGGGACAGGGTGTAATGAGCAGTTCTTC. Encoded protein: CASSQDGTGCNEQFF.